This TCR beta chain was identified during a study of patients and donors after allogeneic stem cell transplantation. V was pared by 6 bases and J by 4 bases, with 15 bases between. Germline CDR1 and CDR2: MDHEN and SYDVKM. This CDR3 has 14 amino acids. TCRdb ran MiXCR on the RT-PCR reads and lists one entry per CDR3 protein. The sample has over 150,000 distinct CDR3 sequences; around two fifths are singletons. Sequenced material: blood, either unsorted or a sorted T cell fraction (not recorded which). This sequence was found in a human donor who was either an allogeneic HSCT recipient or a stem cell or donor lymphocyte infusion donor (not recorded which). It is not recorded whose cells these are; they may come from a transplant donor. The chain has TRBV28 and TRBJ1-2, with D possibly matching TRBD1 (5 bases). CDR3 sequence: CASRRGTPTYGYTF. The DNA for the CDR3 is TGTGCCAGCAGGCGGGGGACCCCCACCTATGGCTACACCTTC.